The 15 T cell receptor beta chains reported below all come from one sample, sequenced in a study of blood T cell repertoires in COVID-19. Sequenced by immunoSEQ multiplex PCR; TCRdb stores in-frame clones only, minus some. The sample has approximately 150,000 clones, about 76% seen once. Material for sequencing was peripheral blood. The receptor set was obtained from a human donor in a cohort sampled during active COVID-19.

The chain carries TRBV29-1 and TRBJ1-2; D is possibly TRBD1 (5 bases). This CDR3 comprises 14 residues. Trimming took off 5 bases at V and 6 bases at J, with 19 bases between the two ends. Germline lookup yields CDR1 SQVTM and CDR2 ANQGSEA. The CDR3 nucleotides are TGCAGCGTTAGGCAGGGAAGGTCTGCGGATGGCTACACCTTC. Protein product: CSVRQGRSADGYTF.

V usage is TRBV3-1 (or the pseudogene TRBV3-2) and J usage is TRBJ2-7; D is unclear. V was cut by 6 bases and J by 0 bases, with 6 bases left in between. The CDR3 consists of 12 residues. Germline assignment: CDR1 LGHDT and CDR2 YNNKEL (reference sequence). DNA of the CDR3: TGTGCCAGCAGTCGGAGCTCCTACGAGCAGTACTTC. Protein: CASSRSSYEQYF.

The genes are TRBV2 and TRBJ2-3; D is undetermined. This CDR3 comprises 11 residues. Trimming removed 7 bases from V and 2 bases from J, with 4 bases in between. The germline V gene has CDR1 SNHLY and CDR2 FYNNEI. This chain's CDR3 is CASTYTDTQYF. The DNA for the CDR3 is TGTGCCAGCACCTACACAGATACGCAGTATTTT.

The chain combines TRBV5-1 with TRBJ1-1, with TRBD1 matching over 10 bases. Germline V gene lookup returns CDR1 SGHRS and CDR2 YFSETQ. Germline trimming cut 4 bases from V and 2 bases from J; bases unmatched to any gene: 5. This CDR3 contains 15 residues. Written as DNA, the CDR3 is TGCGCCAGCAGCAGGGGACAGGGGATCAACACTGAAGCTTTCTTT. It translates to CASSRGQGINTEAFF.

This clone was observed a few times. Other DNA sequences within the sample encode an identical CDR3. This rearrangement joins TRBV7-9 to TRBJ1-5, with 8 bases fitting TRBD1. Germline V gene lookup returns CDR1 SEHNR and CDR2 FQNEAQ (reference sequence). V lost 5 bases, J lost 2 bases, and 2 bases stayed unmatched. CDR3 length: 14 amino acids. The CDR3 protein is CASSLTGGNQPQHF. The CDR3 nucleotides are TGTGCCAGCAGCCTGACAGGGGGCAATCAGCCCCAGCATTTT. Variable domain in full (rest from reference TRBV7-9 and TRBJ1-5): DTGVSQNPRHKITKRGQNVTFRCDPISEHNRLYWYRQTLGQGPEFLTYFQNEAQLEKSRLLSDRFSAERPKGSFSTLEIQRTEQGDSAMYLCASSLTGGNQPQHFGDGTRLSIL.

The chain joins TRBV9 to TRBJ2-7; a weak D match, TRBD2 (6 bases). This CDR3 is 16 amino acids long. From germline, CDR1 is SGDLS and CDR2 YYNGEE. Trimming shortened V by 0 bases and J by 2 bases, and 15 bases separated the two germline ends. CDR3: CASSVASAPSTYEQYF. As DNA, the CDR3 is TGTGCCAGCAGCGTAGCTAGCGCTCCTTCCACCTACGAGCAGTACTTC. Supplemented by reference TRBV9 and TRBJ2-7, the full variable domain reads DSGVTQTPKHLITATGQRVTLRCSPRSGDLSVYWYQQSLDQGLQFLIQYYNGEERAKGNILERFSAQQFPDLHSELNLSSLELGDSALYFCASSVASAPSTYEQYFGPGTRLTVT.

This rearrangement joins TRBV28 to TRBJ2-7; 13 nucleotides align to TRBD2. CDR3 length: 14 amino acids. V lost 10 bases, J lost 5 bases, and 8 bases stayed unmatched. From germline, CDR1 is MDHEN and CDR2 SYDVKM. CDR3 sequence: CATATSGRANEQYF. The CDR3 coding sequence is TGTGCCACCGCTACTAGCGGGAGGGCCAACGAGCAGTACTTC.

J is TRBJ1-5 and V is TRBV15; 8 positions agree with TRBD1. The CDR3 sequence is 16 residues long. The J segment lost 8 bases and the V segment lost 3 bases, leaving 12 bases of the junction unmatched. Germline V gene sequence: CDR1 LNHNV, CDR2 YYDKDF (reference sequence). In DNA, the CDR3 is TGTGCCACCAGCAGCCCCAGGGGGCGAGGGGGAAAGCCCCAGCATTTT. Protein sequence: CATSSPRGRGGKPQHF.

This clone has just one count. This chain joins TRBV4-2 and TRBJ2-5; TRBD2 aligns across 10 bases. The CDR3 covers 17 residues. With V trimmed by 0 bases and J by 6 bases, 10 bases remained unmatched. From germline, CDR1 is LGHNA and CDR2 YNFKEQ. The CDR3: CASSQDLASGSGKTQYF. In DNA form, the CDR3 reads TGTGCCAGCAGCCAAGATCTGGCTAGCGGGAGCGGGAAGACCCAGTACTTC.

The sample holds a few counts of this clone. J is TRBJ1-2 and V is TRBV27; 9 positions agree with TRBD1. The J segment lost 4 bases and the V segment lost 0 bases, leaving 0 bases of the junction unmatched. The CDR3 spans 14 residues. The germline V gene has CDR1 MNHEY and CDR2 SMNVEV (reference sequence). CDR3: CASSLSTGGYGYTF. CDR3 sequence (DNA): TGTGCCAGCAGTTTATCGACAGGGGGCTATGGCTACACCTTC.

This rearrangement joins TRBV5-8 to TRBJ1-1; no definite D call. The V end was cut by 1 base, the J end by 0 bases, with 7 bases between. Per germline, CDR1 SGHTS and CDR2 YDEGEE. The CDR3 has 14 residues. The CDR3 bases are TGTGCCAGCAGCTTGCAGTTTTTGAACACTGAAGCTTTCTTT. It specifies CASSLQFLNTEAFF.

The chain combines TRBV6-2 or TRBV6-3 with TRBJ2-7, with 7 bases fitting TRBD1. V gave up 5 bases and J gave up 3 bases; unmatched junction bases: 13. The CDR3 has 16 amino acids. Germline assignment: CDR1 MNHEY and CDR2 SVGEGT. In nucleotides, the CDR3 is TGTGCCAGCAGTCATAGGGACACAGGGGTAGACTACGAGCAGTACTTC. It encodes CASSHRDTGVDYEQYF.

The V gene is TRBV7-6, the J gene TRBJ2-5; TRBD2 matches 8 bases. J was trimmed by 5 bases and V by 5 bases; bases with no gene match: 13. The CDR3 covers 16 residues. The germline V gene encodes CDR1 SGHVS and CDR2 FNYEAQ. CDR3 loop: CASSTRRAGAVETQYF. DNA of the CDR3: TGTGCCAGCAGCACTCGTAGAGCGGGAGCGGTTGAGACCCAGTACTTC.

This chain joins TRBV27 and TRBJ2-1; 8 bases map to TRBD1. Germline V gene data show CDR1 as MNHEY and CDR2 as SMNVEV (reference sequence). V was pared by 3 bases and J by 0 bases, with 13 bases of the junction left unmatched. The CDR3 runs 19 residues. In DNA form, the CDR3 reads TGTGCCAGCAGTTTCCGGCAGGGGGCCACCACGAGCTCCTACAATGAGCAGTTCTTC. It specifies CASSFRQGATTSSYNEQFF.

CDR3 sequence: CASSQGRTHEAFF. The CDR3 DNA sequence: TGTGCCAGCAGCCAAGGCAGGACACATGAAGCTTTCTTT. The rearrangement joins TRBV3-1 (or the pseudogene TRBV3-2) to TRBJ1-1; D perhaps matches TRBD1 (5 bases). The CDR3 is 13 amino acids. V dropped 1 base and J dropped 7 bases, with 10 bases sitting between them. Germline CDR1 is LGHDT and CDR2 is YNNKEL (reference sequence).